This TCR beta chain was sequenced in a study of CD8 T cells in ankylosing spondylitis (dated by TCRdb to between 2016 and 2019). With respect to the entire study: T cell receptor beta repertoires were profiled in healthy donors and ankylosing spondylitis patients so that disease-linked TCR variants could be found. The whole study cohort included roughly 110 healthy donors and 25 ankylosing spondylitis patients. Peripheral blood samples were taken, and synovial fluid was additionally collected from ankylosing spondylitis patients.

Overall study outcomes, separate from this receptor: The disease-linked clones had a CD8+ phenotype and were found at relatively low frequencies in peripheral blood. Some of the motif variants had been reported before in the synovial fluid and blood of reactive arthritis patients, a finding that suggests common disease-initiation mechanisms. Significant enrichment of the disease-linked clones was reported in matched synovial fluid samples from ankylosing spondylitis patients. A TCR beta motif of seven or eight highly homologous amino acid variants appeared characteristic of blood from ankylosing spondylitis patients.

The germline ends are 18 bases apart after V is trimmed by 5 bases and J by 8 bases. CDR1 DFQATT and CDR2 SNEGSKA were looked up in the germline V gene (reference sequence). The CDR3, from cysteine to phenylalanine, totals 14 residues. This entry keeps only the CDR3 DNA: 42 bases, framed from base 1. TCRdb shows the sequencer as Illumina HiSeq 2500. TCR beta libraries were prepared by quantitative 5'-RACE with molecular barcodes. Per the source publication's procedure: A new computational method, built on a probabilistic model of VDJ rearrangement, was used to identify disease-linked TCR variants. TCRdb redid the processing of the public reads, applying fastp at Q25 and MiXCR, and retained in-frame beta chains. Each CDR3 protein gets just one entry, which takes the most common genes and DNA from the rows behind it. TCRdb, not the original authors, processed these V and J calls. The table for this sample lists roughly 700,000 distinct CDR3 sequences; 15% to 20% of them were counted only once. Under 20% of the sample goes to the ten largest clones.

This clonotype has a handful of counts. No antigen is known for it. No base qualities exist here, and no much larger clone lies one base off it. Sequenced material: blood, either unsorted or a sorted T cell fraction (not recorded which). In this chain, TRBV20-1 is recombined with TRBJ1-4; tentative D gene TRBD1, with 5 bases matching. This receptor was taken from a male donor with ankylosing spondylitis. The CDR3 here reads CSALPGEGREKLFF. The DNA reads TGCAGTGCTCTACCGGGGGAGGGGAGAGAAAAACTGTTTTTT.